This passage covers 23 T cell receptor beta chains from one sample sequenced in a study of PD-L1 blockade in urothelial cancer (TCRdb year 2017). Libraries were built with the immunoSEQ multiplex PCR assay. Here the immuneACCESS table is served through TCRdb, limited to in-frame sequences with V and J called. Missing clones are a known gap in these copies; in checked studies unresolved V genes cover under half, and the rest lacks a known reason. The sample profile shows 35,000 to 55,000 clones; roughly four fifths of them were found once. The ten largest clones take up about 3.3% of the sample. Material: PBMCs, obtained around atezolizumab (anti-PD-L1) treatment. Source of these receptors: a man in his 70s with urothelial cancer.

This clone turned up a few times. CDR3 nucleotide sequence: TGCGCCAGCAGCCCGGGACAGCCTTATTCACCCCTCCACTTT. Encoded protein: CASSPGQPYSPLHF. The chain carries TRBV4-1 and TRBJ1-6; 7 bases agree with TRBD1. Germline CDR1 reads MGHRA; CDR2 reads YSYEKL. This CDR3 has 14 amino acids. Germline trimming cut 4 bases from V and 8 bases from J; bases unmatched to any gene: 5.

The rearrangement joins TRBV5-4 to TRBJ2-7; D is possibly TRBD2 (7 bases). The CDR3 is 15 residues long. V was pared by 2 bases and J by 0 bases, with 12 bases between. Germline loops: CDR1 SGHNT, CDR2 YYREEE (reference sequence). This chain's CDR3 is CASSFGRGSSYEQYF. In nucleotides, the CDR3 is TGTGCCAGCAGCTTTGGGAGGGGGAGCTCCTACGAGCAGTACTTC.

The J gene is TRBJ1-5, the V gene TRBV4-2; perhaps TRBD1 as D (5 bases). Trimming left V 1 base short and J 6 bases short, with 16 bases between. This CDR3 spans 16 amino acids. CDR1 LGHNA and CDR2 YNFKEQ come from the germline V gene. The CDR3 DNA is TGTGCCAGCAGCCAAGCCGGGCAGGGTGAAGTTCAGCCCCAGCATTTT. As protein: CASSQAGQGEVQPQHF.

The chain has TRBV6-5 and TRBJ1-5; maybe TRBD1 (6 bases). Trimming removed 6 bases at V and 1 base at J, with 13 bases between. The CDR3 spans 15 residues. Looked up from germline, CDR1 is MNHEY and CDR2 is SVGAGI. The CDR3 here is CASRGAGSSNQPQHF. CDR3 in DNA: TGTGCCAGCAGGGGGGCAGGGTCGAGCAATCAGCCCCAGCATTTT.

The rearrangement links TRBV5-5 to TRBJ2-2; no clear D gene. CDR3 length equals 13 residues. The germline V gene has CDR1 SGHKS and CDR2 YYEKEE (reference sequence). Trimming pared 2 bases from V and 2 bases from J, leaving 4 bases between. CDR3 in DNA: TGTGCCAGCAGCTTTCTCAACACCGGGGAGCTGTTTTTT. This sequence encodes CASSFLNTGELFF.

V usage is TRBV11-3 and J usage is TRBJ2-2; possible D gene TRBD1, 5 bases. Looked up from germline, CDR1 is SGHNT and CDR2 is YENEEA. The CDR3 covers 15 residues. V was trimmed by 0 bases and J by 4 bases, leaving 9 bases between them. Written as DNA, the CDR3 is TGTGCCAGCAGCTTAGATAGAACAGGCACCGGGGAGCTGTTTTTT. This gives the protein CASSLDRTGTGELFF.

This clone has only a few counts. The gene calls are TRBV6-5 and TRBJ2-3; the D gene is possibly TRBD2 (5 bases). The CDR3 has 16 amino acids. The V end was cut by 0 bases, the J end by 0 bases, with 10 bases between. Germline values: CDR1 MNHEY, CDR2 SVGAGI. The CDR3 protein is CASSYSSSFSTDTQYF. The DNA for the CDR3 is TGTGCCAGCAGTTACTCGTCTAGCTTCAGCACAGATACGCAGTATTTT.

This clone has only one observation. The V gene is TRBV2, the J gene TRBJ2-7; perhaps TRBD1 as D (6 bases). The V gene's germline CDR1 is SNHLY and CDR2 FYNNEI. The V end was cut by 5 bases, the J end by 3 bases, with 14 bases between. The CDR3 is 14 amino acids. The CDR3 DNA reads TGTGCCAGCAGTACGGGGCAGGGGCGCTACGAGCAGTACTTC. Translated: CASSTGQGRYEQYF.

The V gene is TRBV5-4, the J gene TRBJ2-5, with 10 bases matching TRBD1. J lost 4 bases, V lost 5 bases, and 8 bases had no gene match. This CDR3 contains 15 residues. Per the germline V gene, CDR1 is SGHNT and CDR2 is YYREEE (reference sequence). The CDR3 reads CASRPPGQGLETQYF. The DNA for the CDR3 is TGTGCCAGCAGACCCCCGGGACAGGGGTTAGAGACCCAGTACTTC.

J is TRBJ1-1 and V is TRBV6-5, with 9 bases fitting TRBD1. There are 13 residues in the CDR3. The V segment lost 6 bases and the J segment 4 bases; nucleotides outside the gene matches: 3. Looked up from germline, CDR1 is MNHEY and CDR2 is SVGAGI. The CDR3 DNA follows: TGTGCCAGCAGATTGACAGGGGGCACTGAAGCTTTCTTT. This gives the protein CASRLTGGTEAFF.

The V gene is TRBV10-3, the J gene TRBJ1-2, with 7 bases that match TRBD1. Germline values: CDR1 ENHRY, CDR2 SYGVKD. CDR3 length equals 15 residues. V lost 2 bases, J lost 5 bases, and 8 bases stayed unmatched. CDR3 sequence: CAISELRGVWYGYTF. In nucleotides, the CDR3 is TGTGCCATCAGTGAGCTCAGGGGGGTATGGTATGGCTACACCTTC.

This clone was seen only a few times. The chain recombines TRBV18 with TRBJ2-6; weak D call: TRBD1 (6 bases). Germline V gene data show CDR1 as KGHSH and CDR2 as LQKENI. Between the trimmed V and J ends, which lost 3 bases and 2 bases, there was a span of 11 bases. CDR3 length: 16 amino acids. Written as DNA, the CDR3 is TGTGCCAGCTCACCCCTACAGGGAACTGGGGCCAACGTCCTGACTTTC. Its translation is CASSPLQGTGANVLTF.

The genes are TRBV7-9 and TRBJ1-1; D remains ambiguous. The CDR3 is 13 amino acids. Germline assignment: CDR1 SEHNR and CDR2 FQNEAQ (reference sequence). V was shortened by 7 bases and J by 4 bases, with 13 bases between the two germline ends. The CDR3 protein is CASTEREVTEAFF. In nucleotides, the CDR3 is TGTGCCAGCACCGAGCGAGAGGTCACTGAAGCTTTCTTT.

As DNA, the CDR3 is TGTGCCAGCGGCCCCCTAGCGCTGCGTTTGAATGAGCAGTTCTTC. Its protein product is CASGPLALRLNEQFF. The rearrangement links TRBV5-6 to TRBJ2-1; possible D gene TRBD2, 6 bases. The length of the CDR3 is 15 residues. The V and J ends lost 7 bases and 7 bases respectively, with 21 bases between them. The germline gives CDR1 SGHDT, CDR2 YYEEEE.

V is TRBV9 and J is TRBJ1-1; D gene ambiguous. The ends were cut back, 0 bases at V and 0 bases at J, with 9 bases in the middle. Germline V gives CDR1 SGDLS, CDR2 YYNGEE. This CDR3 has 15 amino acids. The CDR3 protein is CASSVGATMNTEAFF. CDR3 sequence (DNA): TGTGCCAGCAGCGTAGGGGCCACGATGAACACTGAAGCTTTCTTT.

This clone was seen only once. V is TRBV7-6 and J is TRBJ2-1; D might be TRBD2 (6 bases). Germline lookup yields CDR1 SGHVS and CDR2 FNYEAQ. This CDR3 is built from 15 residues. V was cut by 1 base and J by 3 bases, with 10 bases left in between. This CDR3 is CASSLGLVVYNEQFF. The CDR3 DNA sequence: TGTGCCAGCAGCTTAGGACTAGTGGTCTACAATGAGCAGTTCTTC.

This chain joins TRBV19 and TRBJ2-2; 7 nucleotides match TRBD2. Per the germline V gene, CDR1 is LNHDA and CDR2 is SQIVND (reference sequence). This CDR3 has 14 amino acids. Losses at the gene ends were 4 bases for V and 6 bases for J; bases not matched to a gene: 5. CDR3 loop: CASSKSGAAGELFF. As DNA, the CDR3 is TGTGCCAGTAGTAAGAGCGGGGCCGCCGGGGAGCTGTTTTTT.

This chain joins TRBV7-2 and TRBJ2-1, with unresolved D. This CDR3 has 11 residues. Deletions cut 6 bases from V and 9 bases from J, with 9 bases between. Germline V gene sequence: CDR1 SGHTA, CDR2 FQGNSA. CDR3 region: CASRLTVEQFF. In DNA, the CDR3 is TGTGCCAGCAGACTAACTGTTGAGCAGTTCTTC.

The CDR3 region is CASSLGGYGYTF. Written as DNA, the CDR3 is TGTGCCAGTAGCCTCGGGGGTTACGGCTACACCTTC. The V and J genes are TRBV19 and TRBJ1-2; a weak D match, TRBD1 (5 bases). Germline CDR1 is LNHDA and CDR2 is SQIVND (reference sequence). The CDR3 is made up of 12 amino acids. The germline V and J ends were trimmed by 6 bases and 8 bases, with 13 bases remaining between them.

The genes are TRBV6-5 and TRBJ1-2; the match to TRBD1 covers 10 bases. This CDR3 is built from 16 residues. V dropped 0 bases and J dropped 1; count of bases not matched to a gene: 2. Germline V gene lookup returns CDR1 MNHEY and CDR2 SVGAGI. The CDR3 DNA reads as TGTGCCAGCAGTTACTCACGGACAGGGGGTAACTATGGCTACACCTTC. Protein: CASSYSRTGGNYGYTF.

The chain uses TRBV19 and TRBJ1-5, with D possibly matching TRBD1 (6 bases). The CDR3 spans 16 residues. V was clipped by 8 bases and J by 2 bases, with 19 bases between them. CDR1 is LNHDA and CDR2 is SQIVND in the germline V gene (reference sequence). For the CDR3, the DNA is TGTGCCAGTTTGAACAGGGTAGGACTGGGCAATCAGCCCCAGCATTTT. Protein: CASLNRVGLGNQPQHF.

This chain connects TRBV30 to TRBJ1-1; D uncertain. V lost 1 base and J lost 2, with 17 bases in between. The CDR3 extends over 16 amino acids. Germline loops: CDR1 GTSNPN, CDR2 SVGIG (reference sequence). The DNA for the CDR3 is TGTGCCTGGAGTGGGGCCCTGGGGAGGGCCAACACTGAAGCTTTCTTT. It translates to CAWSGALGRANTEAFF.

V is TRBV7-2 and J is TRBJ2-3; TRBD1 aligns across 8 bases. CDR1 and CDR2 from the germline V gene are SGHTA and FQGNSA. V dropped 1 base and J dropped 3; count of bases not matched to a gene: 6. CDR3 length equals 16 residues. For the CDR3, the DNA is TGTGCCAGCAGCTTAGGAGTCAGGGGGCGGACAGATACGCAGTATTTT. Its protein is CASSLGVRGRTDTQYF.